This TCR beta chain was sequenced in a study of long-term antiretroviral therapy in people with HIV. No donor had fewer than one pre-ART PBMC sample or fewer than two post-ART PBMC samples. On this clone itself: Antigen specificity is unknown.

An immunoSEQ assay, version v3.0, was performed at survey level. What sequencing targeted per sample was about 35,000-55,000 T-cell genomes. Produced via immunoSEQ multiplex PCR; TCRdb's table is partial and in-frame only. The data contain about 39,000 clones, about nine tenths of them singletons. The CDR3 has 16 residues. The V gene lost 5 bases and the J gene lost 0 bases, with 14 bases spanning the gap. Per the germline V gene, CDR1 is SGHTA and CDR2 is FQGNSA. Study conclusions and caveats: Sampling of blood ran from the mid-2000s to the late 2010s, and older ART regimens were possibly in use.

The rearrangement uses TRBV7-2 and TRBJ1-3; D uncertain. This material consisted of unsorted PBMCs, taken 1.2 years after starting antiretroviral therapy. This clonotype was obtained from a woman aged 45 to 65 with HIV. In nucleotides, the CDR3 is TGTGCCAGCAGCCCCCGACATCCGAGCTCTGGAAACACCATATATTTT. This translates into CASSPRHPSSGNTIYF.